This T cell receptor (beta chain) was sequenced for a study of T cells in Graves' hyperthyroidism and ophthalmopathy. General study points: Blood held most thyroid clonotypes expanded above 0.001 frequency.

There are many counts of this clonotype. What it binds is unknown. The study excluded patients with uncontrolled infection, other autoimmune disease, pregnancy or lactation. The CDR3 regions of TCR beta were amplified from RNA transcripts. The HTBI set primed first-round TCR CDR3 RT-PCR. TCRdb re-called the multiplex PCR reads through MiXCR, storing one row per CDR3 protein. The sample records about 570,000 distinct CDR3 sequences, around 42% being singletons. CDR1 and CDR2 from the germline V gene are MNHEY and SMNVEV (reference sequence). The length of the CDR3 is 14 residues. Trimming removed 5 bases from V and 5 bases from J; junction bases left unmatched: 3.

The sample was peripheral blood or thyroid tissue (not recorded which). This rearrangement joins TRBV27 to TRBJ1-6; 7 nucleotides align to TRBD1. This clonotype was obtained from an adult woman with Graves' disease, either hyperthyroidism or ophthalmopathy (not recorded which). The CDR3 DNA follows: TGTGCCAGCAGTGAGGGACAGCATAATTCACCCCTCCACTTT. It specifies CASSEGQHNSPLHF.